Presented here are 4 T cell receptor beta chains from one specimen sequenced in a study of T cells in Graves' hyperthyroidism and ophthalmopathy. From RNA transcripts, TCR beta CDR3 regions were amplified. HTBI primers were employed in a first-round RT-PCR of the TCR CDR3. TCRdb re-derived calls from the multiplex PCR reads in MiXCR, one entry per CDR3 protein. This sample has some 360,000 distinct CDR3 sequences; roughly 20% occur once, and the top ten carry less than 20%. The sequencing sample was made of blood. These receptors were taken from a middle-aged woman with Graves' ophthalmopathy.

Ten or more counts support this clonotype. V and J are TRBV6-1 and TRBJ2-7; D remains ambiguous. The CDR3 length is 12 residues. Germline CDR1 reads MNHNS; CDR2 reads SASEGT. The ends were cut back, 2 bases at V and 5 bases at J, with 7 bases in the middle. The CDR3 loop reads CASSERRNEQYF. Written as DNA, the CDR3 is TGTGCCAGCAGTGAACGCAGGAACGAGCAGTACTTC.

As concerns this clonotype: Relative to the germline gene, one junction end is altered; a read error may explain this. This chain joins TRBV24-1 and TRBJ2-5; maybe TRBD1 (6 bases). The CDR3 is made up of 17 amino acids. Germline V CDR1 and CDR2: KGHDR, SFDVKD. CDR3 amino acids: CASSSRDTMLGQETQYF. CDR3 bases: TGTGCCTCCAGCAGCCGGGACACCATGCTGGGACAAGAGACCCAGTACTTC.

This clonotype was detected many times. The chain is built from TRBV6-5 and TRBJ2-5; D ambiguous. CDR3 size: 16 residues. Trimming removed 11 bases from V and 5 bases from J, with 27 bases in between. The V gene's germline CDR1 is MNHEY and CDR2 SVGAGI. For the CDR3, the DNA is TGTGCCGGGTTACAGAGACCTCGAGTCGTTATTGAGACCCAGTACTTC. This sequence encodes CAGLQRPRVVIETQYF.

This clonotype was found many times. The chain has TRBV6-2 or TRBV6-3 and TRBJ2-7; 7 bases are a match to TRBD2. Germline V gene data show CDR1 as MNHEY and CDR2 as SVGEGT. This CDR3 has 14 residues. The J segment lost 5 bases and the V segment lost 0 bases, leaving 4 bases of the junction unmatched. The CDR3 spells CASSYSTSYDEQYF. As DNA, the CDR3 is TGTGCCAGCAGTTACTCGACTAGCTACGACGAGCAGTACTTC.